This T cell receptor (beta chain) was sequenced in a study of blood T cell repertoires in COVID-19. Study-wide context: Samples representing acute and convalescent COVID-19 were sourced from the United States, Italy and Spain. In each case, the material was cDNA or gDNA derived from T cells, B-cell-depleted T cells, or PBMCs.

Per the authors' pipeline: Researchers report that nucleated cell counts were estimated from reference gene primer amplification. The data were produced by immunoSEQ multiplex PCR, yet TCRdb's version contains in-frame clones alone and is incomplete. V and J calls plus clone size are reproduced from that table; the DNA served to infer D and trimming. The table has approximately 130,000 clones, 86% seen once. The CDR3 is 14 amino acids. V lost 7 bases and J 4 bases, leaving 14 bases between the germline ends. Germline lookup yields CDR1 MGHDK and CDR2 SYGVNS. Material: peripheral blood. This receptor was identified in a woman in her 50s who had recovered from COVID-19. The rearrangement links TRBV25-1 to TRBJ2-1; tentative D call: TRBD1 (6 bases). In DNA form, the CDR3 reads TGTGCCAGCACCCAGGGGTTGAAATACAATGAGCAGTTCTTC. It translates to CASTQGLKYNEQFF.